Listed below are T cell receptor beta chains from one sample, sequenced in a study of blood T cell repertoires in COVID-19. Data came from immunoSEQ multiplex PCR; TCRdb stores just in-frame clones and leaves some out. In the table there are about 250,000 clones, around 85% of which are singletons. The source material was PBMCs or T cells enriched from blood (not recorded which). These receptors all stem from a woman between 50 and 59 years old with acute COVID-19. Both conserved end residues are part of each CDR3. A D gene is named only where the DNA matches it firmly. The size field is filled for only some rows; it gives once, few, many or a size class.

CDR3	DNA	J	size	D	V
CASSLAGVNYGYTF	TGTGCCAGCAGCTTGGCGGGGGTAAACTATGGCTACACCTTC	TRBJ1-2	few	NA	TRBV7-9
CSVNSGSSTDTQYF	TGCAGCGTCAATAGCGGTTCTAGCACAGATACGCAGTATTTT	TRBJ2-3	NA	NA	TRBV29-1
CASSLSGGFTSYEQYF	TGTGCCAGCAGTTTGAGCGGGGGATTCACGAGCTACGAGCAGTACTTC	TRBJ2-7	once	TRBD2	TRBV27
CAWSVLGGYGYTF	TGTGCCTGGAGTGTCCTCGGGGGTTATGGCTACACCTTC	TRBJ1-2	NA	NA	TRBV30
CAWSVNWEDTQYF	TGTGCCTGGAGTGTAAACTGGGAGGATACGCAGTATTTT	TRBJ2-3	NA	NA	TRBV30
CASSIGRQGMETQYF	TGTGCCAGTAGTATTGGCAGACAGGGGATGGAGACCCAGTACTTC	TRBJ2-5	NA	TRBD1	TRBV19
CASSETGQGSTEQYF	TGTGCCAGCAGTGAAACGGGACAGGGTTCAACTGAGCAGTACTTC	TRBJ2-7	NA	TRBD1	TRBV2
CASSLWGQGPQPQHF	TGTGCCAGCAGTTTATGGGGACAGGGGCCTCAGCCCCAGCATTTT	TRBJ1-5	once	TRBD1	TRBV27
CASSIKQGGTEAFF	TGTGCCAGTAGTATAAAACAGGGGGGCACTGAAGCTTTCTTT	TRBJ1-1	NA	TRBD1	TRBV19
CASNPGGHYGYTF	TGTGCCAGCAACCCGGGTGGCCACTATGGCTACACCTTC	TRBJ1-2	NA	NA	TRBV12-3/TRBV12-4
CASRAGAMNTEAFF	TGCGCCAGCAGAGCAGGCGCCATGAACACTGAAGCTTTCTTT	TRBJ1-1	NA	NA	TRBV4-1
CAWSTDRTYGYTF	TGTGCCTGGAGTACCGACAGGACCTATGGCTACACCTTC	TRBJ1-2	NA	NA	TRBV30
CASSVGTAGGNTIYF	TGTGCCAGCAGCGTCGGGACAGCTGGCGGAAACACCATATATTTT	TRBJ1-3	NA	TRBD1	TRBV11-2
CASSLGQRYGYTF	TGTGCCAGCAGTTTGGGACAGCGCTATGGCTACACCTTC	TRBJ1-2	NA	TRBD1	TRBV27
CAGFGQTATNEKLFF	TGTGCCGGATTCGGACAGACCGCAACTAATGAAAAACTGTTTTTT	TRBJ1-4	NA	NA	TRBV2
CASSKTGKGSSSLGNTIYF	TGTGCCAGCAGCAAGACAGGGAAAGGCTCTTCCTCACTTGGAAACACCATATATTTT	TRBJ1-3	many	TRBD1	TRBV14
CASSSPGQGAKWHTEAFF	TGCGCCAGCAGCTCACCGGGACAGGGGGCGAAGTGGCACACTGAAGCTTTCTTT	TRBJ1-1	NA	TRBD1	TRBV5-1
CASSPGQGANQPQHF	TGCGCCAGCAGCCCGGGACAGGGGGCGAATCAGCCCCAGCATTTT	TRBJ1-5	NA	TRBD1	TRBV5-1
CASSEDRTNTEAFF	TGTGCCAGCAGTGAAGACAGGACGAACACTGAAGCTTTCTTT	TRBJ1-1	once	NA	TRBV2
CASSLADRGPKNIQYF	TGTGCCAGCAGCTTAGCCGACAGGGGTCCCAAAAACATTCAGTACTTC	TRBJ2-4	NA	TRBD1	TRBV7-8
CASSEDNLNEKLFF	TGTGCCAGCAGCGAAGACAACCTTAATGAAAAACTGTTTTTT	TRBJ1-4	NA	NA	TRBV9
CASRGGAPSSYEQYF	TGTGCCAGCCGAGGGGGAGCCCCGAGCTCCTACGAGCAGTACTTC	TRBJ2-7	NA	NA	TRBV6-5
CASSQGQSTNYGYTF	TGTGCCAGCAGCCAAGGGCAGTCGACTAACTATGGCTACACCTTC	TRBJ1-2	NA	NA	TRBV16
CASSLLSGQGVGGELFF	TGTGCCAGCAGCTTGCTATCGGGACAGGGAGTTGGCGGGGAGCTGTTTTTT	TRBJ2-2	NA	TRBD1	TRBV11-3
CASTWDSMNTEAFF	TGTGCCAGCACCTGGGACAGCATGAACACTGAAGCTTTCTTT	TRBJ1-1	NA	TRBD1	TRBV5-4
CASRSGQFMGYTF	TGTGCCAGCAGGTCGGGACAGTTTATGGGCTACACCTTC	TRBJ1-2	NA	TRBD1	TRBV6-5
CASSPGGGMGNTEAFF	TGTGCCAGCAGCCCCGGGGGGGGTATGGGGAACACTGAAGCTTTCTTT	TRBJ1-1	NA	NA	TRBV9
CASRGGRGALYEQYF	TGTGCCAGCCGCGGGGGCCGGGGGGCCCTCTACGAGCAGTACTTC	TRBJ2-7	NA	NA	TRBV9
CASSSRGGAGEQYF	TGTGCCAGCAGCTCACGCGGGGGGGCGGGCGAGCAGTACTTC	TRBJ2-7	once	TRBD2	TRBV7-2
CASSFRTGPKETQYF	TGCGCCAGCAGCTTCAGGACAGGTCCTAAAGAGACCCAGTACTTC	TRBJ2-5	NA	TRBD1	TRBV5-1
CASSQTGGERQPQHF	TGTGCCAGCAGCCAGACAGGGGGCGAACGCCAGCCCCAGCATTTT	TRBJ1-5	NA	TRBD1	TRBV7-2
CASSLGSGGGGETQYF	TGTGCTAGCAGCCTGGGGAGCGGGGGTGGGGGAGAGACCCAGTACTTC	TRBJ2-5	NA	TRBD2	TRBV7-7
CASSHTGGTGELFF	TGTGCCAGCAGCCACACAGGGGGCACCGGGGAGCTGTTTTTT	TRBJ2-2	few	TRBD1	TRBV7-3
CASSPDYGYTF	TGTGCCAGCAGCCCAGACTATGGCTACACCTTC	TRBJ1-2	NA	NA	TRBV7-9
CAWSVGTGERVMAEAFF	TGTGCCTGGAGTGTGGGGACAGGGGAAAGAGTAATGGCCGAAGCTTTCTTT	TRBJ1-1	NA	TRBD1	TRBV30
CASSQDPGWGVSGANVLTF	TGCGCCAGCAGCCAAGATCCCGGCTGGGGAGTCTCTGGGGCCAACGTCCTGACTTTC	TRBJ2-6	NA	NA	TRBV4-3
CASSFPLTGLHSPLHF	TGTGCCAGCAGCTTCCCCTTGACAGGGTTACACTCACCCCTCCACTTT	TRBJ1-6	once	TRBD1	TRBV7-2
CASSLVGGSYEQYF	TGTGCCAGCAGCTTAGTTGGCGGCTCATACGAGCAGTACTTC	TRBJ2-7	NA	NA	TRBV7-8
CASSFQDQPQHF	TGTGCCAGCAGTTTCCAGGATCAGCCCCAGCATTTT	TRBJ1-5	few	NA	TRBV6-5
CAISESASGNTIYF	TGTGCCATCAGTGAGTCAGCATCTGGAAACACCATATATTTT	TRBJ1-3	NA	NA	TRBV10-3
CATEEITNTGELFF	TGTGCCACCGAGGAAATCACGAACACCGGGGAGCTGTTTTTT	TRBJ2-2	NA	NA	TRBV28
CASSFAGNGYTF	TGTGCCAGCAGTTTTGCGGGGAACGGCTACACCTTC	TRBJ1-2	NA	NA	TRBV27
CASSQVTATSLNTEAFF	TGTGCCAGCAGCCAAGTGACAGCTACATCACTGAACACTGAAGCTTTCTTT	TRBJ1-1	few	NA	TRBV5-8
CAWITWGSLTNEQFF	TGTGCCTGGATCACGTGGGGCAGCCTTACCAATGAGCAGTTCTTC	TRBJ2-1	NA	NA	TRBV30
CASSLGGRRYTF	TGTGCCAGCAGTTTAGGAGGGAGACGCTACACCTTC	TRBJ1-2	NA	NA	TRBV12-3/TRBV12-4
CSVGATDTQYF	TGCAGCGTTGGGGCCACAGATACGCAGTATTTT	TRBJ2-3	NA	NA	TRBV29-1
CASSPPQLAGFQETQYF	TGTGCCAGCAGCCCCCCGCAACTAGCGGGATTCCAAGAGACCCAGTACTTC	TRBJ2-5	NA	TRBD2	TRBV5-6
CAWSLGDTEAFF	TGTGCCTGGAGTCTAGGGGACACTGAAGCTTTCTTT	TRBJ1-1	NA	NA	TRBV30
CASSQDRLNSPLHF	TGTGCCAGCTCCCAGGACAGGCTTAATTCACCCCTCCACTTT	TRBJ1-6	NA	TRBD1	TRBV18
CASRKITGFSNYGYTF	TGTGCCAGCAGAAAGATTACAGGGTTTAGTAACTATGGCTACACCTTC	TRBJ1-2	NA	NA	TRBV7-9
CASSQDRGLAELYEQYF	TGTGCCAGCAGCCAAGATCGTGGACTAGCGGAGCTCTACGAGCAGTACTTC	TRBJ2-7	NA	TRBD2	TRBV4-2
CASSQVQGSYTF	TGCGCCAGCAGCCAAGTCCAGGGAAGCTACACCTTC	TRBJ1-2	NA	NA	TRBV4-3